Listed below are T cell receptor beta chains from one sample, sequenced in a study of response to subunit inactivated influenza vaccine. One entry per CDR3 protein results from TCRdb running MiXCR on the RT-PCR reads. This table has about 780,000 distinct CDR3 sequences, around a sixth appearing once. Sequenced material: PBMCs from blood, taken 4 to 6 days after vaccination. Receptor source: a man in his forties or fifties who received an inactivated influenza vaccine. CDR3s include the opening cysteine and the closing phenylalanine or tryptophan. The D gene is left open where the match is weak. The listing skips clone size in some rows; elsewhere it reads once, few, many or a size class.

.	TRBV24-1	TRBD2	TRBJ2-1	TGTGCCACCAGTGCGATCCCTAGCGGGAGGGCCGGTTTAAATGAGCAGTTCTTC	CATSAIPSGRAGLNEQFF
.	TRBV20-1	.	TRBJ2-2	TGCAGTGCCCTAGGGCCCTTTCCTACCGGGGAGCTGTTTTTT	CSALGPFPTGELFF
few	TRBV24-1	.	TRBJ2-3	TGTGCCACCAGTGATATCAAGGGGTCAGATACGCAGTATTTT	CATSDIKGSDTQYF
.	TRBV20-1	TRBD2	TRBJ2-7	TGCAGTGCTAGCACTAGCGGCCCCTACGAGCAGTACTTC	CSASTSGPYEQYF
.	TRBV20-1	TRBD2	TRBJ2-5	TGCAGTGCTCACACGCCTAGCGGGAGGGGACAAGAGACCCAGTACTTC	CSAHTPSGRGQETQYF
.	TRBV5-1	.	TRBJ2-1	TGCGCCAGCAGCTTGCAGTCCCTAGGGTACAATGAGCAGTTCTTC	CASSLQSLGYNEQFF
few	TRBV11-1	TRBD1	TRBJ2-6	TGTGCCAGCACCGAGATGGACAGGGAAGTAACTGGGGCCAACGTCCTGACTTTC	CASTEMDREVTGANVLTF
.	TRBV5-6	.	TRBJ2-1	TGTGCCAGCAGCTTGGCCCGGAAGAGCTCCTACAATGAGCAGTTCTTC	CASSLARKSSYNEQFF
.	TRBV6-1	TRBD1	TRBJ2-2	TGTGCCAGCAGGATCGCCCAGGGGGCGATGACCGGGGAGCTGTTTTTT	CASRIAQGAMTGELFF
.	TRBV6-6	.	TRBJ1-2	TGTGCCAGCCATTCGCAGGGTTATGGCTACACCTTC	CASHSQGYGYTF
few	TRBV7-9	.	TRBJ2-2	TGTGCCAGCAGCGGGCGGAGAGCGAACACCGGGGAGCTGTTTTTT	CASSGRRANTGELFF
few	TRBV12-3/TRBV12-4	TRBD2	TRBJ2-3	TGTGCCAGCAGTCCCGCCGGGCGGGAGATCACAGATACGCAGTATTTT	CASSPAGREITDTQYF
.	TRBV27	.	TRBJ2-5	TGTGCCAGCAGTCCATACGGCTACCAGGCTGAGGAGACCCAGTACTTC	CASSPYGYQAEETQYF
few	TRBV24-1	TRBD2	TRBJ2-1	TGTGCCACCAGTGCGTTTACTAGCGGTCTCAATGAGCAGTTCTTC	CATSAFTSGLNEQFF
.	TRBV4-1	.	TRBJ1-2	TGCGCCAGCAGCCAACTCCCGGGGCGTTGGAGGGGCGGCTACACCTTC	CASSQLPGRWRGGYTF
many	TRBV4-2	TRBD1	TRBJ1-2	TGTGCCAGCAGCCAAGTGGGACAGGACTATGGCTACACCTTC	CASSQVGQDYGYTF
few	TRBV20-1	.	TRBJ1-1	TGCAGTGCTTCCGGGACAACTAGGGGATTTACTGAAGCTTTCTTT	CSASGTTRGFTEAFF
.	TRBV4-1	.	TRBJ2-5	TGCGCCAGCAGCCAGCTCTGGAGAGAAGAGACCCAGTACTTC	CASSQLWREETQYF
.	TRBV7-2	TRBD1	TRBJ2-1	TGTGCCAGCAACCGACAGGGGGCCTACAATGAGCAGTTCTTC	CASNRQGAYNEQFF
.	TRBV3-1	.	TRBJ2-5	TGTGCCAGCAGCCAAGACTCATTGCGGACCCAGTACTTC	CASSQDSLRTQYF
.	TRBV7-9	.	TRBJ2-3	TGTGCCAGCAGCTTTCGGACAGTTGGGGCACCAGATACGCAGTATTTT	CASSFRTVGAPDTQYF
.	TRBV6-2/TRBV6-3	.	TRBJ1-5	TGTGCCAGCAGTTACCCGGGCTATGATCAGCCCCAGCATTTT	CASSYPGYDQPQHF
.	TRBV7-2	TRBD1	TRBJ2-7	TGTGCCAGCAGCTCCCAGTTTGGCAGGGGGAGCGAGCAGTACTTC	CASSSQFGRGSEQYF
few	TRBV27	TRBD1	TRBJ2-7	TGTGCCAGCAGTACCCGGGACAGGGCACCCTACGAGCAGTACTTC	CASSTRDRAPYEQYF
.	TRBV12-3/TRBV12-4	.	TRBJ2-3	TGTGCCAGCAGGGCTGATACGACATACACTTCCACAGATACGCAGTATTTT	CASRADTTYTSTDTQYF
.	TRBV4-2	.	TRBJ1-2	TGTGCCAGCAGCCAAGGTTTCGGGACCGACCCCCCTTATGGCTACACCTTC	CASSQGFGTDPPYGYTF
few	TRBV5-1	TRBD1	TRBJ2-5	TGCGCCAGCAGCATAGGGACAGGACAGGAGACCCAGTACTTC	CASSIGTGQETQYF
many	TRBV7-2	.	TRBJ2-2	TGTGCCAGCAGCCCCCTTTGGGCCGGGGAGCTGTTTTTT	CASSPLWAGELFF
.	TRBV5-5	.	TRBJ2-3	TGTGCCAGCAGCTGGACCTTCCGGGACCCCGGGACAGATACGCAGTATTTT	CASSWTFRDPGTDTQYF
.	TRBV9	TRBD2	TRBJ2-7	TGTGCCAGCAGCCCGGGGGGGTCGGGCTACGAGCAGTACTTC	CASSPGGSGYEQYF
.	TRBV20-1	.	TRBJ2-1	TGCAGTGCTAGGAGTTTGCAGGGAATGGACTTGGGCGAGCAGTTCTTC	CSARSLQGMDLGEQFF
few	TRBV7-2	.	TRBJ2-2	TGTGCCAGCAGCTTAAGCATCATCGGGGAGCTGTTTTTT	CASSLSIIGELFF
many	TRBV12-3/TRBV12-4	TRBD2	TRBJ2-1	TGTGCCAGCAGTCCACGCCGGACTAGCGGGGGTAAGCAGTTCTTC	CASSPRRTSGGKQFF